The 15 T cell receptor beta chains in this list originate from one sample, sequenced in a study of T cell responses to AZD1222 COVID-19 vaccine. Here immunoSEQ multiplex PCR was the method, and the copy in TCRdb shows in-frame clones only, minus some. The sample holds about 120,000 clones, approximately 90% seen once. This sample comprised peripheral blood, obtained on day 0 of AZD1222 vaccination. The receptors stem from an adult in good health.

This CDR3 reads CASTLGMSYSYTF. In nucleotides, the CDR3 is TGTGCCAGCACTTTGGGGATGTCATATAGCTACACCTTC. The chain is built from TRBV2 and TRBJ1-2, with unresolved D. V lost 7 bases, J lost 9 bases, and 18 bases lay in between. CDR1 and CDR2 (germline): SNHLY, FYNNEI. This CDR3 comprises 13 residues. Drawing the rest from reference TRBV2 and TRBJ1-2, the complete variable domain is EPEVTQTPSHQVTQMGQEVILRCVPISNHLYFYWYRQILGQKVEFLVSFYNNEISEKSEIFDDQFSVERPDGSNFTLKIRSTKLEDSAMYFCASTLGMSYSYTFGSGTRLTVV.

J is TRBJ1-1 and V is TRBV3-1 (or the pseudogene TRBV3-2); D unclear. V lost 0 bases and J lost 4, with 6 bases in between. The V gene's germline CDR1 is LGHDT and CDR2 YNNKEL (reference sequence). CDR3 length equals 13 residues. CDR3 sequence reads: CASSQDTITEAFF. In nucleotides, the CDR3 is TGTGCCAGCAGCCAAGATACCATCACTGAAGCTTTCTTT.

The chain is built from TRBV7-8 and TRBJ1-3; TRBD1 agrees at 8 bases. The CDR3 consists of 17 residues. J gave up 0 bases and V 5 bases, and 9 bases lay outside the gene matches. Germline values: CDR1 SGHVS, CDR2 FQNEAQ. The CDR3 sequence is CASSPRTGRDSGNTIYF. As DNA, the CDR3 is TGTGCCAGCAGCCCGCGGACAGGGAGGGACTCTGGAAACACCATATATTTT.

This clone was detected a few times. The chain links TRBV6-2 or TRBV6-3 to TRBJ2-1, with 7 bases lining up with TRBD2. J was trimmed by 2 bases and V by 6 bases; bases with no gene match: 7. Looked up from germline, CDR1 is MNHEY and CDR2 is SVGEGT. This CDR3 has 15 residues. CDR3 in amino acids: CASRPAAGAYNEQFF. DNA of the CDR3: TGTGCCAGCAGGCCTGCGGCGGGAGCCTACAATGAGCAGTTCTTC.

The gene calls are TRBV7-9 and TRBJ2-7, with TRBD1 matching over 9 bases. CDR3 length equals 14 residues. Germline CDR1 SEHNR, CDR2 FQNEAQ (reference sequence). V trimming: 6 bases; J trimming: 6 bases; junction bases outside the gene matches: 9. The CDR3 here is CASSRDRELSEQYF. CDR3 DNA sequence: TGTGCCAGCAGTCGGGACAGGGAGTTAAGCGAGCAGTACTTC.

The V call is TRBV28, the J call TRBJ1-2; D gene ambiguous. The CDR3 extends over 14 amino acids. Germline-derived CDR1 and CDR2 are MDHEN and SYDVKM. The ends were cut back, 3 bases at V and 4 bases at J, with 12 bases in the middle. The CDR3 nucleotides are TGTGCCAGCAGTTTTCCACAAGCAGGCTATGGCTACACCTTC. This encodes CASSFPQAGYGYTF.

The chain recombines TRBV18 with TRBJ2-7, with no clear D. Germline V gives CDR1 KGHSH, CDR2 LQKENI. V gave up 2 bases and J gave up 4 bases, with 12 bases separating them. CDR3 length: 14 amino acids. In nucleotides, the CDR3 is TGTGCCAGCTCACCATCTACTGGGCCGTACGAGCAGTACTTC. Amino acids: CASSPSTGPYEQYF.

This clone was seen only once. This sequence joins TRBV7-9 and TRBJ2-3; possible D gene TRBD2, 5 bases. The length of the CDR3 is 16 residues. V was trimmed by 1 base and J by 0 bases, leaving 11 bases between them. Germline assignment: CDR1 SEHNR and CDR2 FQNEAQ (reference sequence). The CDR3 DNA follows: TGTGCCAGCAGCTTAGGGCTATCGGGGAGCACAGATACGCAGTATTTT. The encoded protein is CASSLGLSGSTDTQYF.

The chain carries TRBV21-1 and TRBJ1-5; TRBD1 reflects the table's D call only, with no check against the DNA. TRBV21-1 is a pseudogene. The CDR3 extends over 20 amino acids. The CDR3 loop reads CASSLQPDRGDNYSNQPQHF. DNA for the CDR3: TGTGCCAGCAGCTTACAGCCCGACAGGGGCGACAATTATAGCAATCAGCCCCAGCATTTT.

This clone came up a few times. The gene calls are TRBV19 and TRBJ2-2; a weak D match, TRBD2 (5 bases). Germline V gives CDR1 LNHDA, CDR2 SQIVND (reference sequence). This CDR3 region has 15 residues. V dropped 3 bases and J dropped 0 bases, with 8 bases sitting between them. The DNA of the CDR3 is TGTGCCAGTAGTATTGGAGCGGCGAACACCGGGGAGCTGTTTTTT. Translating gives CASSIGAANTGELFF. Full variable domain (rest looked up from reference TRBV19 and TRBJ2-2): DGGITQSPKYLFRKEGQNVTLSCEQNLNHDAMYWYRQDPGQGLRLIYYSQIVNDFQKGDIAEGYSVSREKKESFPLTVTSAQKNPTAFYLCASSIGAANTGELFFGEGSRLTVL.

This chain joins TRBV9 and TRBJ1-5; 7 nucleotides align to TRBD1. V shed 4 bases, J shed 3 bases, and the junction held 10 bases outside the gene matches. CDR3 length: 16 residues. Germline values: CDR1 SGDLS, CDR2 YYNGEE. The CDR3 here is CASSPGGTENNQPQHF. The CDR3 nucleotides are TGTGCCAGCAGCCCAGGGGGGACAGAAAACAATCAGCCCCAGCATTTT.

V and J are TRBV7-3 and TRBJ2-3, with TRBD1 as a possible D gene (5 bases). Per germline, CDR1 SGHTA and CDR2 FQGTGA. CDR3 length: 14 amino acids. Trimming pared 3 bases from V and 0 bases from J, leaving 7 bases between. The CDR3 sequence is CASSFRTSTDTQYF. The CDR3 region has the DNA TGTGCCAGCAGCTTCCGGACAAGCACAGATACGCAGTATTTT.

This sequence joins TRBV28 and TRBJ2-7, with a possible D match to TRBD1 (6 bases). Germline CDR1 MDHEN, CDR2 SYDVKM. This CDR3 is built from 14 residues. V was pared by 4 bases and J by 5 bases, with 15 bases between. This CDR3 reads CASSYSPGANEQYF. The CDR3 nucleotides are TGTGCCAGCAGTTACTCGCCAGGGGCCAACGAGCAGTACTTC. Full variable domain (outside the CDR3, taken from reference TRBV28 and TRBJ2-7): DVKVTQSSRYLVKRTGEKVFLECVQDMDHENMFWYRQDPGLGLRLIYFSYDVKMKEKGDIPEGYSVSREKKERFSLILESASTNQTSMYLCASSYSPGANEQYFGPGTRLTVT.

This chain links TRBV4-3 with TRBJ2-1, with 7 bases aligning to TRBD2. The CDR3 covers 14 residues. Germline CDR1 and CDR2: LGHNA and YSLEER. J lost 7 bases, V lost 4 bases, and 7 bases had no gene match. This CDR3 is CASSLGLGSNEQFF. The CDR3 nucleotides read TGCGCCAGCAGCCTAGGACTAGGCTCTAATGAGCAGTTCTTC.

In the case of this clone: The sample holds other DNA sequences that translate to the same CDR3. The chain combines TRBV9 with TRBJ2-2, with a weak D call TRBD1 (6 bases). CDR3 length equals 15 residues. V gave up 0 bases and J gave up 1 base, with 7 bases separating them. CDR1 is SGDLS, CDR2 YYNGEE, per germline. The CDR3 nucleotides read TGTGCCAGCAGCGTAGTACAGGGGAACACCGGGGAGCTGTTTTTT. Amino acid sequence: CASSVVQGNTGELFF.